This TCR beta chain was recorded in a study of blood T cell repertoires in COVID-19. TCRdb's copy holds only in-frame clones and misses some; the assay was immunoSEQ multiplex PCR. In the table there are approximately 75,000 clones, roughly 88% of which are singletons. The CDR3 extends over 13 amino acids. Trimming at V came to 8 bases and at J to 7 bases, leaving 7 bases not matched to a gene. Germline CDR1 is MGHDK and CDR2 is SYGVNS. The sample was peripheral blood. The V call is TRBV25-1, the J call TRBJ2-1; 8 bases map to TRBD2. This sequence was found in a woman aged 50 to 60 with acute or convalescent COVID-19. CDR3 loop: CASGESGRNEQFF. The CDR3 nucleotides are TGTGCCAGCGGAGAGAGCGGGAGAAATGAGCAGTTCTTC.